These T cell receptor beta chains were read from a single sample in a study of T cell responses to AZD1222 COVID-19 vaccine. Sequenced by immunoSEQ multiplex PCR; TCRdb stores in-frame clones only, minus some. Of some 120,000 clones in the sample, less than 95% were seen once. Source: peripheral blood, taken on day 0 of AZD1222 vaccination. These receptors were obtained from an adult in good health. The CDR3 runs from the conserved cysteine through the conserved F or W. A D gene is named only where the DNA matches it firmly. The size field is filled for only some rows; it gives once, few, many or a size class.

d_call: .
clone_size: .
cdr3_length: 13
v_call: TRBV7-3
j_call: TRBJ2-1
cdr3_nt: TGTGCCAGCAGTCCGCAGGCCTACAATGAGCAGTTCTTC
cdr3_aa: CASSPQAYNEQFF

d_call: .
clone_size: .
cdr3_length: 14
v_call: TRBV3-1/TRBV3-2
j_call: TRBJ1-2
cdr3_nt: TGTGCCAGCAGCCCTTTCGTGGGCAGAGGAGGCTACACCTTC
cdr3_aa: CASSPFVGRGGYTF

d_call: .
clone_size: .
cdr3_length: 13
v_call: TRBV2
j_call: TRBJ1-5
cdr3_nt: TGTGCCAGCAGCGTTAATAGCAATCAGCCCCAGCATTTT
cdr3_aa: CASSVNSNQPQHF

d_call: .
clone_size: .
cdr3_length: 17
v_call: TRBV9
j_call: TRBJ2-6
cdr3_nt: TGTGCCAGCAGCGTCCGTAGTGAACTCTCTGGGGCCAACGTCCTGACTTTC
cdr3_aa: CASSVRSELSGANVLTF

d_call: .
clone_size: .
cdr3_length: 12
v_call: TRBV9
j_call: TRBJ2-2
cdr3_nt: TGTGCCAGCAGCGATGGGACCGGGGAGCTGTTTTTT
cdr3_aa: CASSDGTGELFF

d_call: .
clone_size: .
cdr3_length: 15
v_call: TRBV7-2
j_call: TRBJ2-1
cdr3_nt: TGTGCCAGCAGCTCAGACTCAGGGTTCTACAATGAGCAGTTCTTC
cdr3_aa: CASSSDSGFYNEQFF

d_call: .
clone_size: .
cdr3_length: 13
v_call: TRBV30
j_call: TRBJ2-7
cdr3_nt: TGTGCCTGGAGACCGAGGGCCACCTACGAGCAGTACTTC
cdr3_aa: CAWRPRATYEQYF

d_call: TRBD1
clone_size: few
cdr3_length: 15
v_call: TRBV5-4
j_call: TRBJ2-5
cdr3_nt: TGTGCCAGCAGCGTGGGACCGGGACAGAAAGAGACCCAGTACTTC
cdr3_aa: CASSVGPGQKETQYF

d_call: TRBD1
clone_size: .
cdr3_length: 15
v_call: TRBV12-5
j_call: TRBJ2-3
cdr3_nt: TGTGCTAGTGGAGAGGGACAGGCCGGGGCGGATACGCAGTATTTT
cdr3_aa: CASGEGQAGADTQYF

d_call: .
clone_size: .
cdr3_length: 15
v_call: TRBV7-8
j_call: TRBJ1-5
cdr3_nt: TGTGCCACCTACCCTCTGGGCGGGGGAAATCAGCCCCAGCATTTT
cdr3_aa: CATYPLGGGNQPQHF

d_call: .
clone_size: .
cdr3_length: 13
v_call: TRBV6-5
j_call: TRBJ1-3
cdr3_nt: TGTGCCAGCAGTTACCGTCACGATCACACCATATATTTT
cdr3_aa: CASSYRHDHTIYF

d_call: .
clone_size: .
cdr3_length: 14
v_call: TRBV19
j_call: TRBJ1-5
cdr3_nt: TGTGCCAGTAGTATAGTAGCTGGAGATCAGCCCCAGCATTTT
cdr3_aa: CASSIVAGDQPQHF

d_call: TRBD1
clone_size: .
cdr3_length: 16
v_call: TRBV5-1
j_call: TRBJ1-1
cdr3_nt: TGCGCCAGCAGCTTGGGGACAGGGACGTCGAACACTGAAGCTTTCTTT
cdr3_aa: CASSLGTGTSNTEAFF

d_call: TRBD1
clone_size: .
cdr3_length: 15
v_call: TRBV3-1/TRBV3-2
j_call: TRBJ1-1
cdr3_nt: TGTGCCAGCAGCGTCCGACAGGGTTCGAACACTGAAGCTTTCTTT
cdr3_aa: CASSVRQGSNTEAFF

d_call: .
clone_size: .
cdr3_length: 13
v_call: TRBV12-3/TRBV12-4
j_call: TRBJ1-2
cdr3_nt: TGTGCCAGCAGTTTTGTCGGAGCGGGGGGCTACACCTTC
cdr3_aa: CASSFVGAGGYTF

d_call: .
clone_size: .
cdr3_length: 12
v_call: TRBV5-1
j_call: TRBJ1-2
cdr3_nt: TGCGCCAGCACCGAAAGGGACGGGGGCTACACCTTC
cdr3_aa: CASTERDGGYTF

d_call: .
clone_size: .
cdr3_length: 13
v_call: TRBV7-7
j_call: TRBJ2-1
cdr3_nt: TGTGCTAGCAGCTTAGATTCCTACAATGAGCAGTTCTTC
cdr3_aa: CASSLDSYNEQFF

d_call: .
clone_size: .
cdr3_length: 13
v_call: TRBV27
j_call: TRBJ2-1
cdr3_nt: TGTGCCAGCGGGAGGCCCATTATTGATGAGCAGTTCTTC
cdr3_aa: CASGRPIIDEQFF

d_call: .
clone_size: .
cdr3_length: 14
v_call: TRBV30
j_call: TRBJ2-2
cdr3_nt: TGTGCCTGGACCGGGACAATTGACACCGGGGAGCTGTTTTTT
cdr3_aa: CAWTGTIDTGELFF